The rows below give T cell receptor beta chains drawn from one sample of a study of T cell changes during pregnancy in multiple sclerosis. Assay: immunoSEQ multiplex PCR; the TCRdb copy retains only in-frame clones and omits some. Among over 65,000 clones listed, 80% to 95% were seen once. The sequenced sample was peripheral blood, obtained in the first trimester of pregnancy. All receptors come from a female donor in good health, enrolled as a control in a pregnancy study. Each CDR3 is given with its conserved first and last residue. The D gene is left open where the match is weak. Clone size is not always given. Where it is, it says once, few, many or a class for expanded clones.

TRBJ2-5 - - TRBV6-5 TGTGCCAGCAGCTATAAGACGGGGAGGGAGACCCAGTACTTC CASSYKTGRETQYF
TRBJ2-5 - - TRBV4-3 TGCGCCAGCAGCCAAGATGGGACAAGCCAAGAGACCCAGTACTTC CASSQDGTSQETQYF
TRBJ2-1 - - TRBV29-1 TGCAGCGTCCACGAGCGGTACAATGAGCAGTTCTTC CSVHERYNEQFF
TRBJ1-5 - TRBD1 TRBV14 TGTGCCAGCAGCCCCGGACAGGGGGCGAATCAGCCCCAGCATTTT CASSPGQGANQPQHF
TRBJ1-2 - TRBD1 TRBV4-1 TGCGCCAGCAGCCCCCGACAGGGGGACAACTATGGCTACACCTTC CASSPRQGDNYGYTF
TRBJ2-1 - TRBD1 TRBV7-3 TGTGCCAGCAGCTCTCGTTTATTAGGACAGGCGTACAATGAGCAGTTCTTC CASSSRLLGQAYNEQFF
TRBJ2-3 - - TRBV5-4 TGTGCCAGCAGCTTGGCCGGGGGGCCGGAAGATACGCAGTATTTT CASSLAGGPEDTQYF
TRBJ2-2 - - TRBV27 TGTGCCAGCAGCACAATGGGACTTACCGGGGAGCTGTTTTTT CASSTMGLTGELFF
TRBJ2-2 once - TRBV4-2 TGTGCCAGCAGCCAAGGGCAGGCCCAACCGGGGGAGCTGTTTTTT CASSQGQAQPGELFF
TRBJ2-7 - TRBD1 TRBV7-7 TGTGCTAGCAGCTTAGGGACAGGGTCCTACGAGCAGTACTTC CASSLGTGSYEQYF